These 18 T cell receptor beta chains came from one sample sequenced in a study of cytotoxic CD8 clonotypes in ibrutinib-treated CLL. Repertoires were generated with immunoSEQ multiplex PCR, while TCRdb's copy carries only in-frame clones and drops some. This sample has tens of thousands of clones, with 70% to 90% found just once. The input for sequencing was PBMCs, taken before ibrutinib treatment. The receptors were sampled from a human donor with chronic lymphocytic leukemia.

The sample holds a few counts of this clone. The gene calls are TRBV5-4 and TRBJ2-4; D might be TRBD2 (6 bases). Trimming took 0 bases from V and 2 from J, leaving 18 bases between them. The CDR3 contains 18 residues. Germline V CDR1 and CDR2: SGHNT, YYREEE (reference sequence). The CDR3 here is CASSLAGASQRTKNIQYF. CDR3 in DNA: TGTGCCAGCAGCTTGGCGGGAGCCTCACAAAGAACCAAAAACATTCAGTACTTC.

The V call is TRBV7-9, the J call TRBJ2-3; 13 nucleotides agree with TRBD2. CDR3 length: 18 amino acids. Germline-derived CDR1 and CDR2 are SEHNR and FQNEAQ (reference sequence). J was trimmed by 2 bases and V by 5 bases; bases with no gene match: 10. The CDR3 protein is CASSPPGGLAGYTDTQYF. The CDR3 coding sequence is TGTGCCAGCAGCCCCCCCGGGGGACTAGCGGGATACACAGATACGCAGTATTTT.

In its sample, this clone was seen once. This chain uses TRBV29-1 with TRBJ2-3; tentatively, D is TRBD1 or TRBD2 (6 bases each). Looked up from germline, CDR1 is SQVTM and CDR2 is ANQGSEA. The V end lost 1 base, the J end lost 0 bases, and 11 bases lay between the germline ends. The CDR3 has 15 amino acids. The CDR3 nucleotides are TGCAGCGTTGAAGGGGGGCGGGGTAGCACAGATACGCAGTATTTT. This encodes CSVEGGRGSTDTQYF.

Only one count was recorded for this clone. The rearrangement links TRBV5-1 to TRBJ2-3; 9 bases are a match to TRBD2. The CDR3 spans 17 residues. The germline V gene has CDR1 SGHRS and CDR2 YFSETQ. With 4 bases clipped from V and 0 bases from J, the junction kept 9 bases outside the gene matches. Written as DNA, the CDR3 is TGCGCCAGCAGCCAAGGGTGGCGGGAGGGGAGCACAGATACGCAGTATTTT. Translation: CASSQGWREGSTDTQYF.

This sequence joins TRBV28 and TRBJ1-2; 7 bases fit TRBD1. Germline CDR1 and CDR2: MDHEN and SYDVKM. V lost 2 bases, J lost 5 bases, and 14 bases stayed unmatched. The CDR3 length is 17 residues. The CDR3, as DNA: TGTGCCAGCAGTTTAACATCCGGGACAGCTACTGGTTATGGCTACACCTTC. It yields the protein CASSLTSGTATGYGYTF.

The chain has TRBV11-2 and TRBJ2-7, with TRBD2 matching over 11 bases. V trimming: 5 bases; J trimming: 5 bases; junction bases outside the gene matches: 8. The CDR3 has 15 residues. The V gene's germline CDR1 is SGHAT and CDR2 FQNNGV. In nucleotides, the CDR3 is TGTGCCAGCAGCCCTACTAGCGGGAGTAGGGACGAGCAGTACTTC. Translating gives CASSPTSGSRDEQYF.

The chain couples TRBV6-1 to TRBJ1-3, with D possibly matching TRBD1 (5 bases). Germline assignment: CDR1 MNHNS and CDR2 SASEGT. There are 14 residues in the CDR3. Trimming took 5 bases from V and 0 from J, leaving 8 bases between them. The CDR3, as DNA: TGTGCCAGCAGTTTTGACAGCTCTGGAAACACCATATATTTT. Its translation: CASSFDSSGNTIYF.

The chain is built from TRBV7-2 and TRBJ2-7; 10 nucleotides match TRBD2. The CDR3 consists of 16 residues. V shed 3 bases and J 2 bases; nucleotides not matched to a gene: 7. In germline, CDR1 is SGHTA, CDR2 FQGNSA. The CDR3 is CASSLSSGRTPYEQYF. CDR3 sequence (DNA): TGTGCCAGCAGCTTGAGTAGCGGGAGGACCCCCTACGAGCAGTACTTC.

This rearrangement joins TRBV29-1 to TRBJ2-2; D gene ambiguous. The V end lost 1 base, the J end lost 1 base, and 4 bases lay between the germline ends. The germline V gene has CDR1 SQVTM and CDR2 ANQGSEA. CDR3 length equals 13 residues. DNA of the CDR3: TGCAGCGTTGAAGCGGAGAACACCGGGGAGCTGTTTTTT. Amino acid sequence: CSVEAENTGELFF.

Worth noting for this clone: The sample contains more than one DNA sequence encoding this CDR3. The chain recombines TRBV9 with TRBJ2-7; 7 positions match TRBD2. Germline V gene lookup returns CDR1 SGDLS and CDR2 YYNGEE. The trim removed 2 bases at V and 0 bases at J, leaving 2 bases unmatched. This CDR3 spans 14 amino acids. The CDR3 reads CASSVGGSSYEQYF. CDR3 nucleotides: TGTGCCAGCAGCGTGGGCGGGAGCTCCTACGAGCAGTACTTC.

This clone came up once. This rearrangement joins TRBV18 to TRBJ2-2; tentatively, D is TRBD1 or TRBD2 (5 bases each). V lost 3 bases, J lost 5 bases, and 16 bases lay in between. Germline V CDR1 and CDR2: KGHSH, LQKENI. This CDR3 is 16 amino acids long. CDR3 nucleotide sequence: TGTGCCAGCTCACCTGCGCTCCCTTGGGGGACCGGGGAGCTGTTTTTT. Encoded protein: CASSPALPWGTGELFF.

The chain couples TRBV2 to TRBJ2-3; 8 bases align to TRBD2. In germline, CDR1 is SNHLY, CDR2 FYNNEI. The CDR3 spans 15 residues. V dropped 8 bases and J dropped 0; count of bases not matched to a gene: 7. The CDR3 spells CASAFSGTSTDTQYF. CDR3 sequence (DNA): TGTGCCAGCGCTTTTAGCGGGACTAGCACAGATACGCAGTATTTT. The whole variable domain, filled in from reference TRBV2 and TRBJ2-3, reads EPEVTQTPSHQVTQMGQEVILRCVPISNHLYFYWYRQILGQKVEFLVSFYNNEISEKSEIFDDQFSVERPDGSNFTLKIRSTKLEDSAMYFCASAFSGTSTDTQYFGPGTRLTVL.

The rearrangement links TRBV10-1 to TRBJ1-1; no reliable D call. From germline, CDR1 is WNHNN and CDR2 SYGVQD (reference sequence). Trimming took off 4 bases at V and 0 bases at J, with 9 bases between the two ends. The CDR3 contains 14 residues. This CDR3 reads CASSAFRMNTEAFF. CDR3 bases: TGCGCCAGCAGTGCTTTTAGAATGAACACTGAAGCTTTCTTT.

Written as DNA, the CDR3 is TGCGCCAGCAGCCAAGAGGGTACACGTGGAAACACCATATATTTT. This encodes CASSQEGTRGNTIYF. This sequence joins TRBV4-1 and TRBJ1-3; D ambiguous. CDR1 and CDR2 from the germline V gene are MGHRA and YSYEKL. V lost 0 bases and J lost 3, with 9 bases in between. The CDR3 is 15 residues long.

The rearrangement uses TRBV23-1 and TRBJ1-1, with unresolved D. TRBV23-1 is noted as an ORF with a role that remains uncertain. Trimming removed 0 bases from V and 0 bases from J, with 14 bases in between. The CDR3 length is 17 residues. The chain's CDR3 is CASSQSRPAKMNTEAFF. The CDR3 nucleotides are TGCGCCAGCAGTCAATCGAGACCAGCAAAAATGAACACTGAAGCTTTCTTT.

The J gene is TRBJ1-2, the V gene TRBV29-1; the match to TRBD1 covers 10 bases. Germline CDR1 is SQVTM and CDR2 is ANQGSEA. The CDR3 runs 11 residues. The V and J ends lost 6 bases and 10 bases, in that order; junction bases with no gene match: 5. This chain's CDR3 is CSVAGTGAYTF. As DNA, the CDR3 is TGCAGCGTCGCCGGGACAGGGGCCTACACCTTC.

The chain uses TRBV4-1 and TRBJ1-2; tentative D call: TRBD1 (6 bases). The germline gives CDR1 MGHRA, CDR2 YSYEKL. Trimming took 2 bases from V and 4 from J, leaving 11 bases between them. This CDR3 contains 14 residues. The CDR3 nucleotides are TGCGCCAGCAGCCAACAGGGGATGAGCTATGGCTACACCTTC. Protein: CASSQQGMSYGYTF.

V gene TRBV7-6 combines with J gene TRBJ2-7; 7 bases align to TRBD2. This CDR3 is 15 amino acids long. The germline CDR1 and CDR2 sequences are SGHVS and FNYEAQ. V shed 1 base and J 4 bases; nucleotides not matched to a gene: 7. For the CDR3, the DNA is TGTGCCAGCAGCTTAGTCCGCGGGAGCGAGTACGAGCAGTACTTC. Residues: CASSLVRGSEYEQYF.